This T cell receptor (beta chain) was documented in a study of T cell responses to AZD1222 COVID-19 vaccine. There are 15 residues in the CDR3. Germline V gene sequence: CDR1 KGHSH, CDR2 LQKENI. Trimming removed 1 base from V and 4 bases from J, with 13 bases in between. Libraries were prepared by immunoSEQ multiplex PCR; TCRdb keeps only in-frame clonotypes and omits some of them. This table holds some 150,000 clones, under 95% found once. The table lists this clone with a count of one. This chain connects TRBV18 to TRBJ1-1; tentative D call: TRBD1 (6 bases). This clonotype was obtained from an adult in good health. Sequencing used peripheral blood, obtained on day 0 of AZD1222 vaccination. CDR3 in DNA: TGTGCCAGCTCACCACTAAACAGGGCTGGCACTGAAGCTTTCTTT. Translation: CASSPLNRAGTEAFF.